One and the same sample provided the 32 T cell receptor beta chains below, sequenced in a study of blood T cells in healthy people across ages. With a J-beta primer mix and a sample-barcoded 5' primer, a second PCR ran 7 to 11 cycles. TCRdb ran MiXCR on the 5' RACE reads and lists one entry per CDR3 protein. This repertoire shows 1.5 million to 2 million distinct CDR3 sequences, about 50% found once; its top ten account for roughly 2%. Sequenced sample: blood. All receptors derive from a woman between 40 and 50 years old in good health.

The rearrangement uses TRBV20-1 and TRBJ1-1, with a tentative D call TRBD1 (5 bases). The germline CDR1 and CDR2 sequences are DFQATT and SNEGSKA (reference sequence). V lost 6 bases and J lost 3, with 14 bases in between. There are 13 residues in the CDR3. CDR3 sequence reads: CSARQLGDTEAFF. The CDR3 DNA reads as TGCAGTGCAAGACAGCTGGGGGACACTGAAGCTTTCTTT.

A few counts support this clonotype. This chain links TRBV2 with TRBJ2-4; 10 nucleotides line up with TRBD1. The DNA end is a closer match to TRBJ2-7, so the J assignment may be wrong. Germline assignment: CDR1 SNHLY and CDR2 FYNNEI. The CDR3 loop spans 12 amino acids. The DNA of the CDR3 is TGTGCCACTCGGACAGGGGGGAACGAGCAGTACTTC. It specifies CATRTGGNEQYF.

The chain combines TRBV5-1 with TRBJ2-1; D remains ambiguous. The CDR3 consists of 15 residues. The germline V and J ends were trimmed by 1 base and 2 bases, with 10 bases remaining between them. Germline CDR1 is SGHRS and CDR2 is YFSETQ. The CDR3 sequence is CASSLIIATYNEQFF. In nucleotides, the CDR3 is TGCGCCAGCAGCTTGATAATCGCCACCTACAATGAGCAGTTCTTC.

The CDR3 is CASSQAPGAGANVLTF. CDR3 nucleotide sequence: TGCGCCAGCAGCCAAGCCCCCGGGGCTGGGGCCAACGTCCTGACTTTC. The chain uses TRBV4-3 and TRBJ2-6, with a tentative D call TRBD2 (5 bases). The length of the CDR3 is 16 residues. The V and J ends lost 1 base and 2 bases respectively, with 9 bases between them. The germline V gene has CDR1 LGHNA and CDR2 YSLEER.

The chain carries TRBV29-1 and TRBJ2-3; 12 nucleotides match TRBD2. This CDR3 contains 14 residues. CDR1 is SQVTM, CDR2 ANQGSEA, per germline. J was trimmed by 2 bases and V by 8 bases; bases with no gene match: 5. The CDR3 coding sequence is TGCAGCTCGTGGACTAGCGGGATCACAGATACGCAGTATTTT. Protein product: CSSWTSGITDTQYF.

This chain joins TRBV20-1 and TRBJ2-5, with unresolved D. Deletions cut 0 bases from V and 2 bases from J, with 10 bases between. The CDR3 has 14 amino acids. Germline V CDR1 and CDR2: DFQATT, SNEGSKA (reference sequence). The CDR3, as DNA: TGCAGTGCTAGAGATCAGGTGGCACAAGAGACCCAGTACTTC. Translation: CSARDQVAQETQYF.

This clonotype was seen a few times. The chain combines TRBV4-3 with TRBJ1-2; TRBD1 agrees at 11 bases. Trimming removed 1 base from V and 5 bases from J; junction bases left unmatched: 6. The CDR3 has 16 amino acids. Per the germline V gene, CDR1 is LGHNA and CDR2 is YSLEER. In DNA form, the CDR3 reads TGCGCCAGCAGCCAAGGACCGGGGACAGGGGGATATGGCTACACCTTC. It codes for CASSQGPGTGGYGYTF.

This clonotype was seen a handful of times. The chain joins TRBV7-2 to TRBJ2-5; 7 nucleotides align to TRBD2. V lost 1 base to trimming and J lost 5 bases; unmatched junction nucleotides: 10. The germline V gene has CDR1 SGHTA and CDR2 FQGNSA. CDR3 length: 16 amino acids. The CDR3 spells CASSLGPPGGWETQYF. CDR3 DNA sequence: TGTGCCAGCAGCTTAGGACCCCCCGGGGGGTGGGAGACCCAGTACTTC.

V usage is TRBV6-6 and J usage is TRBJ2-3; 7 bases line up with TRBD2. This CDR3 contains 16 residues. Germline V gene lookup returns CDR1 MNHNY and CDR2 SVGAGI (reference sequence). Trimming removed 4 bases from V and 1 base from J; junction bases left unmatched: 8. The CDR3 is CASSWRLAAGTDTQYF. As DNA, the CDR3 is TGTGCCAGCAGTTGGCGGCTAGCGGCGGGCACAGATACGCAGTATTTT.

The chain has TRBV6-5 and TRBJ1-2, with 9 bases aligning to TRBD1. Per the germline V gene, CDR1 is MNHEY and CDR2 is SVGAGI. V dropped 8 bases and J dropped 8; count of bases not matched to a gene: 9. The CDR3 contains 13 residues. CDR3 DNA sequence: TGTGCCAGCGGCCTAGGACAGGGGATAGGCTACACCTTC. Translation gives CASGLGQGIGYTF.

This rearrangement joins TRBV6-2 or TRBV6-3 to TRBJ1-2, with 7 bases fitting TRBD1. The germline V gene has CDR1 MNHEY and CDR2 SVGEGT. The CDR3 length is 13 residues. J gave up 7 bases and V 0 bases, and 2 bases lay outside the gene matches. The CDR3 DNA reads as TGTGCCAGCAGTTACTCGTCAGGGGGTGGCTACACCTTC. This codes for CASSYSSGGGYTF.

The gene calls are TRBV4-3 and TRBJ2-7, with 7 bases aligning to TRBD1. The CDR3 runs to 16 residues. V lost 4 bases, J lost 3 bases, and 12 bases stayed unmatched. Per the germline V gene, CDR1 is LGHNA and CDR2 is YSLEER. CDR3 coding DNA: TGCGCCAGCAGCCTAGACAGGGTTCAGCCTGTCTACGAGCAGTACTTC. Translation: CASSLDRVQPVYEQYF.

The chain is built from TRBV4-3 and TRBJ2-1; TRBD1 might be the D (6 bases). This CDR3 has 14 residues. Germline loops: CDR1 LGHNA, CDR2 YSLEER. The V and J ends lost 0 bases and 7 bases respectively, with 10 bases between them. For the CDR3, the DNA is TGCGCCAGCAGCCAAGATCAGGGGTCTAATGAGCAGTTCTTC. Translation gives CASSQDQGSNEQFF.

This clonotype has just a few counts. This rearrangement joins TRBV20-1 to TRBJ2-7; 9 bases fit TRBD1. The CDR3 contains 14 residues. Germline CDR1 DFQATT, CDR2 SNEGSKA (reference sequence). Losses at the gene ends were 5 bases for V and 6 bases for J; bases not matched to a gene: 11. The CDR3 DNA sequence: TGCAGTGCTCCTCGACCCACAGGGGGCGGCGAGCAGTACTTC. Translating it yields CSAPRPTGGGEQYF.

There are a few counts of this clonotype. This chain's CDR3 is CASSQDRVRSYEQYF. The CDR3, as DNA: TGCGCCAGCAGCCAAGATCGGGTCAGAAGCTACGAGCAGTACTTC. This chain connects TRBV4-3 to TRBJ2-5, with D unresolved. TRBJ2-7 explains the end of the DNA better; the J call may be wrong. The CDR3 extends over 15 amino acids. The germline V gene has CDR1 LGHNA and CDR2 YSLEER.

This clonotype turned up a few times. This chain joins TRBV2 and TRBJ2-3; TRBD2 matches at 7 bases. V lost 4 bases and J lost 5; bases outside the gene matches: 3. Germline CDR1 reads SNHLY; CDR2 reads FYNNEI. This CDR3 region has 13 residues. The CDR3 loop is CASSAGLVDTQYF. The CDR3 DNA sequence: TGTGCCAGCAGTGCTGGACTAGTAGATACGCAGTATTTT.

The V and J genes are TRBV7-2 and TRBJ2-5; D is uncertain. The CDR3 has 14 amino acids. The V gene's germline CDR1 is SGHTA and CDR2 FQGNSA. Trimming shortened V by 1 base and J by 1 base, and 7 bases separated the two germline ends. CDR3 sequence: CASSLERSQETQYF. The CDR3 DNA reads TGTGCCAGCAGCTTAGAGCGCAGCCAAGAGACCCAGTACTTC.

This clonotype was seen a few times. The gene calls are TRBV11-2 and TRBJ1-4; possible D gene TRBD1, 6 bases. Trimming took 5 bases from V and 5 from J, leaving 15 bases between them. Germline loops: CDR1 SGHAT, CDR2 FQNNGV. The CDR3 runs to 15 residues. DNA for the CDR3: TGTGCCAGCAGCGCCTCGGAGCAGGGGAATGAAAAACTGTTTTTT. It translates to CASSASEQGNEKLFF.

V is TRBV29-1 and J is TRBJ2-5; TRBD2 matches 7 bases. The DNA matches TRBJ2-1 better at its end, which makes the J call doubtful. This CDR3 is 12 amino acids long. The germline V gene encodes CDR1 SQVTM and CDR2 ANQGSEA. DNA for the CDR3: TGCAGCACCAGGACTAGTCAAGAGACCCAGTTCTTC. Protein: CSTRTSQETQFF.

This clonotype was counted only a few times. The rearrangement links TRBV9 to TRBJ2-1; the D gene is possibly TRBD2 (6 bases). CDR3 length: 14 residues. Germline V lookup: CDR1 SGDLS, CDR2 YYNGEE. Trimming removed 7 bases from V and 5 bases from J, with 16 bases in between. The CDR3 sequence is CASALTGRHNEQFF. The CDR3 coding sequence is TGTGCCAGCGCACTAACGGGGAGGCACAATGAGCAGTTCTTC.

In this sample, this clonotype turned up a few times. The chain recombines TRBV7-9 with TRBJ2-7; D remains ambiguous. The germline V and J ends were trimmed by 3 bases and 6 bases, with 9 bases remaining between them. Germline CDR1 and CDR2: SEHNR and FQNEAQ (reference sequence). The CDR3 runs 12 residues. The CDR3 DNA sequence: TGTGCCAGCAGCTTGTCCGTATTCGAGCAGTACTTC. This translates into CASSLSVFEQYF.

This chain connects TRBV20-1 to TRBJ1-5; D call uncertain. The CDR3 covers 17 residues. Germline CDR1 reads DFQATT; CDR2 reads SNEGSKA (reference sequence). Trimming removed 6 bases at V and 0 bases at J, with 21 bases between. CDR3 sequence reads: CSARALRVTSSNQPQHF. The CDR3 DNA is TGCAGTGCCCGGGCCTTGAGGGTAACTTCTAGCAATCAGCCCCAGCATTTT.

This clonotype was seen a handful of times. CDR3 nucleotides: TGCGCCAGCAGCTTGAGGGGTCCGCGGGCTAGCGGGGGGGCCTACAATGAGCAGTTCTTC. Its translation: CASSLRGPRASGGAYNEQFF. The chain couples TRBV5-1 to TRBJ2-1; 12 nucleotides agree with TRBD2. The CDR3 consists of 20 residues. Germline V gene data show CDR1 as SGHRS and CDR2 as YFSETQ. The V segment lost 1 base and the J segment 2 bases; nucleotides outside the gene matches: 13.

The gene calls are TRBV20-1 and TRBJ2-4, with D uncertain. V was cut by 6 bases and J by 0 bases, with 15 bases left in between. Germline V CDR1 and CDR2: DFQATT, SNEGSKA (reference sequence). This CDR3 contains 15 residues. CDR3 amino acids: CSATERFLAKNIQYF. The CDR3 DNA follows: TGCAGTGCGACCGAGAGGTTTCTAGCCAAAAACATTCAGTACTTC.

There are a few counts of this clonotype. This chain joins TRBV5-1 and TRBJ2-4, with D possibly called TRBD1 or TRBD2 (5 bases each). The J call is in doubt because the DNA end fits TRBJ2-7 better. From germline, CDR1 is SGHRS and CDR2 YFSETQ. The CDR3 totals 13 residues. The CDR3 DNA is TGCGCCAGCAGCCCCGTGGTGGGGGACGAGCAGTACTTC. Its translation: CASSPVVGDEQYF.

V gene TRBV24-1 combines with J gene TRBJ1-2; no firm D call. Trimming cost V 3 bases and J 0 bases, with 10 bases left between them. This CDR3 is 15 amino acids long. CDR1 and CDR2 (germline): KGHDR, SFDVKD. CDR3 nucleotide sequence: TGTGCCACCAGTGATAGGGCCGGTGCTAACTATGGCTACACCTTC. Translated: CATSDRAGANYGYTF.

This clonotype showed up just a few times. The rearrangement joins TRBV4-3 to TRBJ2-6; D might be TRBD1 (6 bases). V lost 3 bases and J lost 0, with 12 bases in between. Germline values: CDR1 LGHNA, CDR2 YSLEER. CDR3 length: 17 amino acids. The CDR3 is CASSQDRFLSGANVLTF. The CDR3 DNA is TGCGCCAGCAGCCAGGACAGATTTCTCTCTGGGGCCAACGTCCTGACTTTC.

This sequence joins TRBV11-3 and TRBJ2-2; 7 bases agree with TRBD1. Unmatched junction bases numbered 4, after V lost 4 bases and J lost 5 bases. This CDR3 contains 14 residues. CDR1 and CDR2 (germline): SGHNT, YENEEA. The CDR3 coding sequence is TGTGCCAGCAGCTCCGGCAGGGGGACCGGGGAGCTGTTTTTT. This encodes CASSSGRGTGELFF.

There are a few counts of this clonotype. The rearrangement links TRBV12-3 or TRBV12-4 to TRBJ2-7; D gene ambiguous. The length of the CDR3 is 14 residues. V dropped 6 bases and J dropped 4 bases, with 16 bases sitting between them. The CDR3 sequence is CASSSSTVWYEQYF. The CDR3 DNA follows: TGTGCCAGCAGCTCCTCTACAGTTTGGTACGAGCAGTACTTC.

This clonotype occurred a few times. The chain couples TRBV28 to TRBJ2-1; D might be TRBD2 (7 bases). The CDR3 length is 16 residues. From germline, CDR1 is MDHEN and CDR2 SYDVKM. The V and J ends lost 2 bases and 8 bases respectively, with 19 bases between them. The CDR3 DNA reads TGTGCCAGCAGTTTAGGGGCCGGGGGGCGGCGCGATGAGCAGTTCTTC. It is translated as CASSLGAGGRRDEQFF.

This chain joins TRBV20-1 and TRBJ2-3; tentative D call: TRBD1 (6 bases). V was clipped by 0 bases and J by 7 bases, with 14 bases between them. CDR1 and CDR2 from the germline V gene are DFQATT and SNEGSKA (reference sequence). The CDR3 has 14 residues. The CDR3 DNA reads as TGCAGTGCTAGAGACGGGACACCTCCTCATACGCAGTATTTT. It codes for CSARDGTPPHTQYF.

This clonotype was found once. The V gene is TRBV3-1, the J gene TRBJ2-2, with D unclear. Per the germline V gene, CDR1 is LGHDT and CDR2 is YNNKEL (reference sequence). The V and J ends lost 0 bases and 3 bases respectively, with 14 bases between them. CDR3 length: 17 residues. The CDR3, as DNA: TGTGCCAGCAGCCAAGATTTAGAGGCGCTAGACACCGGGGAGCTGTTTTTT. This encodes CASSQDLEALDTGELFF. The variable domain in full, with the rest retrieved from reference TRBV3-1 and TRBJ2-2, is DTAVSQTPKYLVTQMGNDKSIKCEQNLGHDTMYWYKQDSKKFLKIMFSYNNKELIINETVPNRFSPKSPDKAHLNLHINSLELGDSAVYFCASSQDLEALDTGELFFGEGSRLTVL.